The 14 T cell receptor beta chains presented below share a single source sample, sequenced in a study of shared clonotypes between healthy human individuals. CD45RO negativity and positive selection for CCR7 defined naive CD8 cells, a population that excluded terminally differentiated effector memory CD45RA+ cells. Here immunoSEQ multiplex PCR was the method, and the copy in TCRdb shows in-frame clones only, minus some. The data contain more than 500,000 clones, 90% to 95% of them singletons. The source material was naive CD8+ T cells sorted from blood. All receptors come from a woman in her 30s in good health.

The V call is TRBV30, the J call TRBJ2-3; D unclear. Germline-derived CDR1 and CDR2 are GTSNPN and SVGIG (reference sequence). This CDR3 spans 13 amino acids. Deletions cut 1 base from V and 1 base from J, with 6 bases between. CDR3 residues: CAWSGDGTDTQYF. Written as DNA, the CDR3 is TGTGCCTGGAGTGGGGATGGCACAGATACGCAGTATTTT. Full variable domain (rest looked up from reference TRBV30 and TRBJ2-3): SQTIHQWPATLVQPVGSPLSLECTVEGTSNPNLYWYRQAAGRGLQLLFYSVGIGQISSEVPQNLSASRPQDRQFILSSKKLLLSDSGFYLCAWSGDGTDTQYFGPGTRLTVL.

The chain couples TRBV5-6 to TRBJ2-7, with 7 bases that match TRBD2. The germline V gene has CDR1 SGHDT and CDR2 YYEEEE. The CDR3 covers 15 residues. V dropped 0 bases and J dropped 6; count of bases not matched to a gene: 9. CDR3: CASSLGIGGSREQYF. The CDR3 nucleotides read TGTGCCAGCAGCTTGGGGATTGGCGGGAGTCGCGAGCAGTACTTC. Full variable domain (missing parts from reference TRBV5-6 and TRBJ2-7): DAGVTQSPTHLIKTRGQQVTLRCSPKSGHDTVSWYQQALGQGPQFIFQYYEEEERQRGNFPDRFSGHQFPNYSSELNVNALLLGDSALYLCASSLGIGGSREQYFGPGTRLTVT.

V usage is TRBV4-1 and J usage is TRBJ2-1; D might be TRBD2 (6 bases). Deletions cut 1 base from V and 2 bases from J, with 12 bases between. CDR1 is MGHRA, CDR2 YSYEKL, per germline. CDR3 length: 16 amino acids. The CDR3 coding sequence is TGCGCCAGCAGCCAAGGGTACACTAGCACCTACAATGAGCAGTTCTTC. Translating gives CASSQGYTSTYNEQFF.

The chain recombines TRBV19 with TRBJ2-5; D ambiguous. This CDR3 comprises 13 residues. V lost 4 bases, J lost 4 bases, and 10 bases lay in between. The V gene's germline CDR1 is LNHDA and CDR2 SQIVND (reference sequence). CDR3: CASSTAARETQYF. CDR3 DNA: TGTGCCAGTAGTACGGCGGCTCGAGAGACCCAGTACTTC.

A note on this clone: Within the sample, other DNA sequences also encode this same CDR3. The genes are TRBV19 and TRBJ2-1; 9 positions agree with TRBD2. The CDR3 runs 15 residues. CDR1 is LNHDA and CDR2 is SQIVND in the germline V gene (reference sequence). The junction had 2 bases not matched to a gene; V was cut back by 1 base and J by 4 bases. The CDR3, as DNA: TGTGCCAGTAGTATAGTAGCGGGGGCTTACAATGAGCAGTTCTTC. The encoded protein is CASSIVAGAYNEQFF.

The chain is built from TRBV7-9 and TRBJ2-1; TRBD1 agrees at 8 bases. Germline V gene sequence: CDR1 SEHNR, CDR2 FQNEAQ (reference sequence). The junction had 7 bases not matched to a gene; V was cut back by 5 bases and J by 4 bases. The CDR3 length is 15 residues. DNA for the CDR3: TGTGCCAGCAGCACCGAAAGGGACAGGTACAATGAGCAGTTCTTC. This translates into CASSTERDRYNEQFF.

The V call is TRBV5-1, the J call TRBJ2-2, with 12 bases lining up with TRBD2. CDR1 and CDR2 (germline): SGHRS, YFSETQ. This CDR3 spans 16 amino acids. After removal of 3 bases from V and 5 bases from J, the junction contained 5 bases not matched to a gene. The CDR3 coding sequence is TGCGCCAGCAGCTCACGACTAGCGGGAGTTACCGGGGAGCTGTTTTTT. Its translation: CASSSRLAGVTGELFF.

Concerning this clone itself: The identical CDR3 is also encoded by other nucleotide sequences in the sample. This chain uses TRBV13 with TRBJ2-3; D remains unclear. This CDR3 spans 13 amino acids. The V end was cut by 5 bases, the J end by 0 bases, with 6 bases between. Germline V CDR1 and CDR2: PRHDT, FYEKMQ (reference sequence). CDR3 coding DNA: TGTGCCAGCAGCCCGACTAGCACAGATACGCAGTATTTT. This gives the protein CASSPTSTDTQYF.

The CDR3 here is CASSEALGDEGYGYTF. The CDR3 coding sequence is TGTGCCAGCAGTGAAGCGCTCGGTGATGAGGGCTATGGCTACACCTTC. The chain has TRBV2 and TRBJ1-2, with D unclear. CDR1 and CDR2 from the germline V gene are SNHLY and FYNNEI. The V and J ends lost 0 bases and 4 bases respectively, with 15 bases between them. The CDR3 extends over 16 amino acids. The full variable domain, rest sourced from reference TRBV2 and TRBJ1-2, is EPEVTQTPSHQVTQMGQEVILRCVPISNHLYFYWYRQILGQKVEFLVSFYNNEISEKSEIFDDQFSVERPDGSNFTLKIRSTKLEDSAMYFCASSEALGDEGYGYTFGSGTRLTVV.

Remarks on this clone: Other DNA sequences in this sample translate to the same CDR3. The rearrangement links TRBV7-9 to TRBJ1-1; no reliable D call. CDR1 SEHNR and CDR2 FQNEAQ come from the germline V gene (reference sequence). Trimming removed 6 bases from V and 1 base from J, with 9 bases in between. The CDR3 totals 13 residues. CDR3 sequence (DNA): TGTGCCAGCAGGCCAACAGAGAACACTGAAGCTTTCTTT. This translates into CASRPTENTEAFF. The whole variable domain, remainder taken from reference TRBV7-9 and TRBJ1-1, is DTGVSQNPRHKITKRGQNVTFRCDPISEHNRLYWYRQTLGQGPEFLTYFQNEAQLEKSRLLSDRFSAERPKGSFSTLEIQRTEQGDSAMYLCASRPTENTEAFFGQGTRLTVV.

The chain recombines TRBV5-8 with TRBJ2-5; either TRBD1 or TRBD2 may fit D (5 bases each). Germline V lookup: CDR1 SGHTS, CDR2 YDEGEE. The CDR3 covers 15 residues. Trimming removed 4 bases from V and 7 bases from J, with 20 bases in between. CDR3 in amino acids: CASSDWAGRDGTQYF. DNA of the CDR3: TGTGCCAGCAGCGATTGGGCTGGCAGGGACGGGACCCAGTACTTC.

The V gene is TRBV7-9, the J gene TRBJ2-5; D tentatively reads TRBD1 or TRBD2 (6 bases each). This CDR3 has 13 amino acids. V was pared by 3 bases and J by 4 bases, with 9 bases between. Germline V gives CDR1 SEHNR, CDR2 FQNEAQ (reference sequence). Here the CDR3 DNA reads TGTGCCAGCAGCTTGGGGGGCCGAGAGACCCAGTACTTC. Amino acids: CASSLGGRETQYF.

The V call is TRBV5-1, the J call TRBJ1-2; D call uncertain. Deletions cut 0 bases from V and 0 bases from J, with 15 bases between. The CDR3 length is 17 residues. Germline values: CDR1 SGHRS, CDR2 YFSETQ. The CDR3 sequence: CASSLGPVWQTNYGYTF. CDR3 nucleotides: TGCGCCAGCAGCTTGGGTCCGGTCTGGCAGACTAACTATGGCTACACCTTC.

CDR3 in DNA: TGCGCCAGCAGCCTAGGACCGTCTGAAAAACTGTTTTTT. It specifies CASSLGPSEKLFF. V gene TRBV4-1 combines with J gene TRBJ1-4; D remains ambiguous. V was cut by 4 bases and J by 7 bases, with 10 bases left in between. From germline, CDR1 is MGHRA and CDR2 YSYEKL. The CDR3 loop spans 13 amino acids.